The 12 T cell receptor beta chains in this list originate from one sample, sequenced in a study of cytomegalovirus exposure and HLA in healthy donors. Use of 60 Vbeta and 13 Jbeta primers characterized the PCR. Clones were sequenced by immunoSEQ multiplex PCR, and TCRdb holds only the in-frame ones, with some missing. The sample carries under 110,000 clones, around 80% recorded once. Sequencing used PBMCs. The receptors originated from a man aged 35 to 55 in good health and CMV-seronegative.

The chain combines TRBV19 with TRBJ1-5; D gene ambiguous. V lost 3 bases and J 6 bases, leaving 9 bases between the germline ends. The CDR3 totals 13 residues. Germline V lookup: CDR1 LNHDA, CDR2 SQIVND (reference sequence). The CDR3 sequence is CASSIERSQPQHF. The CDR3, as DNA: TGTGCCAGTAGTATTGAGCGAAGTCAGCCCCAGCATTTT.

This sequence joins TRBV6-1 and TRBJ2-2; TRBD1 is a possible D gene (6 bases). The germline V gene has CDR1 MNHNS and CDR2 SASEGT. V was cut by 4 bases and J by 7 bases, with 13 bases left in between. CDR3 length: 14 residues. The CDR3 is CASSAQGSSGELFF. The CDR3 nucleotides read TGTGCCAGCAGTGCCCAGGGGTCAAGCGGGGAGCTGTTTTTT.

J is TRBJ2-7 and V is TRBV6-1, with 7 bases lining up with TRBD1. V lost 1 base, J lost 2 bases, and 5 bases stayed unmatched. CDR3 size: 15 residues. The V gene's germline CDR1 is MNHNS and CDR2 SASEGT. Here the CDR3 DNA reads TGTGCCAGCAGTGAAGGGGACAGACTAACCTACGAGCAGTACTTC. Encoded protein: CASSEGDRLTYEQYF.

This clone showed up just once. This chain connects TRBV5-4 to TRBJ2-5; D is possibly TRBD2 (5 bases). CDR1 is SGHNT, CDR2 YYREEE, per germline (reference sequence). The CDR3 runs 14 residues. V was clipped by 4 bases and J by 0 bases, with 10 bases between them. The CDR3 DNA reads TGTGCCAGCAGCCCGGACTTGTACCAAGAGACCCAGTACTTC. Amino acids: CASSPDLYQETQYF.

This clone was detected a few times. This rearrangement joins TRBV5-6 to TRBJ1-1; D gene unclear. With 6 bases removed from V and 7 bases from J, the gap between germline ends came to 13 bases. CDR1 is SGHDT, CDR2 YYEEEE, per germline. The CDR3 has 12 residues. The CDR3 region is CASTSTTREAFF. The DNA for the CDR3 is TGTGCCAGCACCTCCACAACCCGTGAAGCTTTCTTT.

The chain has TRBV10-3 and TRBJ2-5; 7 nucleotides match TRBD2. The J call may be faulty, since TRBJ2-7 better matches the DNA end. This CDR3 has 13 residues. In germline, CDR1 is ENHRY, CDR2 SYGVKD. CDR3 nucleotides: TGTGCCATCAGTGACGGGGGGATCTACGAGCAGTACTTC. Protein product: CAISDGGIYEQYF.

The chain recombines TRBV5-1 with TRBJ2-3, with 11 bases identical to TRBD2. Germline-derived CDR1 and CDR2 are SGHRS and YFSETQ. This CDR3 spans 15 amino acids. V was pared by 0 bases and J by 4 bases, with 1 base of the junction left unmatched. CDR3 region: CASSLGLAGSDTQYF. CDR3 DNA sequence: TGCGCCAGCAGCTTGGGACTAGCGGGGTCAGATACGCAGTATTTT.

The gene calls are TRBV5-1 and TRBJ2-7, with 8 bases that match TRBD2. The CDR3 sequence is 15 residues long. Germline values: CDR1 SGHRS, CDR2 YFSETQ. Losses at the gene ends were 4 bases for V and 5 bases for J; bases not matched to a gene: 11. The CDR3 DNA reads TGCGCCAGCAGCCCAGACGGCGGGACTAGAAACGAGCAGTACTTC. Translation gives CASSPDGGTRNEQYF.

V usage is TRBV18 and J usage is TRBJ2-7, with TRBD1 identical over 9 bases. The CDR3 has 17 residues. Trimming took 3 bases from V and 3 from J; bases not matched to a gene: 12. Germline V gene lookup returns CDR1 KGHSH and CDR2 LQKENI. The chain's CDR3 is CASSPGQGRRVSYEQYF. In DNA, the CDR3 is TGTGCCAGCTCACCGGGACAGGGAAGGAGGGTAAGCTACGAGCAGTACTTC. Combining the CDR3 with reference TRBV18 and TRBJ2-7 gives the whole variable domain NAGVMQNPRHLVRRRGQEARLRCSPMKGHSHVYWYRQLPEEGLKFMVYLQKENIIDESGMPKERFSAEFPKEGPSILRIQQVVRGDSAAYFCASSPGQGRRVSYEQYFGPGTRLTVT.

This chain links TRBV5-3 with TRBJ2-2; 16 bases align to TRBD2. TRBV5-3 counts as an open reading frame of uncertain function. This CDR3 is built from 17 residues. V lost 10 bases and J lost 6; bases outside the gene matches: 12. The CDR3, as DNA: TGTGCCGAAAAAGCTGGGACTAGCGGGGGGGGACCCGGGGAGCTGTTTTTT. As protein: CAEKAGTSGGGPGELFF.

The V gene is TRBV10-3, the J gene TRBJ1-1; perhaps TRBD1 as D (6 bases). The CDR3 extends over 15 amino acids. CDR1 and CDR2 (germline): ENHRY, SYGVKD. V lost 6 bases and J 5 bases, leaving 19 bases between the germline ends. CDR3 residues: CAIRGGGDGYTEAFF. The CDR3 bases are TGTGCCATCAGAGGGGGGGGAGATGGTTATACTGAAGCTTTCTTT.

The CDR3 loop reads CASSLVGTVYGYTF. CDR3 nucleotides: TGTGCCAGCAGCTTAGTAGGGACAGTCTATGGCTACACCTTC. The chain recombines TRBV7-8 with TRBJ1-2, with 7 bases fitting TRBD1. With 1 base clipped from V and 4 bases from J, the junction kept 3 bases outside the gene matches. This CDR3 contains 14 residues. Germline V CDR1 and CDR2: SGHVS, FQNEAQ.